This is a list of T cell receptor beta chains from one sample in a study of PD-1 blockade in classical Hodgkin lymphoma. The repertoire was sequenced with immunoSEQ multiplex PCR; TCRdb's copy has only in-frame clones and lacks some. Of tens of thousands of clones listed, roughly 85% are singletons. This sample comprised peripheral blood mononuclear cells (PBMCs), obtained before the fourth cycle of nivolumab. The origin of the receptors is a human donor with classical Hodgkin lymphoma. CDR3s include the opening cysteine and the closing phenylalanine or tryptophan. The D gene is left open where the match is weak. Expanded clones get a size class; other rows say once, few or many, or leave the size out.

TGTGCCAGTAGTATATCCCGGGACTCCCGACATATGCAGTTCTTC,CASSISRDSRHMQFF,.,TRBV19,TRBJ2-1,.
TGTGCCACCTCACAGGGATCTAACTATGGCTACACCTTC,CATSQGSNYGYTF,.,TRBV7-3,TRBJ1-2,.
TGTGCCAGTAGAAAAAGCCCCCACGCGTGGCAGGCTAGCAATCAGCCCCAGCATTTT,CASRKSPHAWQASNQPQHF,.,TRBV19,TRBJ1-5,.
TGTGCCAGCAGTCCTTCAGGGAGTAGGGATTCACCCCTCCACTTT,CASSPSGSRDSPLHF,.,TRBV6-6,TRBJ1-6,.
TGTGCCAGCAGTTCCCAACCCCCGACAGGGTGGGGCAATCAGCCCCAGCATTTT,CASSSQPPTGWGNQPQHF,TRBD1,TRBV27,TRBJ1-5,.
TGCGCCAGCAGTGGGAAAGACGCAGATACGCAGTATTTT,CASSGKDADTQYF,.,TRBV10-1,TRBJ2-3,.
TGTGCCAGTAGTATCGGGGCTAGCGGGGGTTATATGCAGTATTTT,CASSIGASGGYMQYF,TRBD2,TRBV19,TRBJ2-3,once
TGTGCCAGCAGCGGTAGCGGACAAGAGACCCAGTACTTC,CASSGSGQETQYF,.,TRBV11-3,TRBJ2-5,.
TGCGCCAGCACCCGGGAGGGGGCTGAAGCTTTCTTT,CASTREGAEAFF,.,TRBV5-1,TRBJ1-1,.
TGTGCCAGCAGTTTTTACAGGGGACTCAATCAGCCCCAGCATTTT,CASSFYRGLNQPQHF,TRBD1,TRBV28,TRBJ1-5,.
TGTGCCAGCAGTTACGGGACCCAGTACTTC,CASSYGTQYF,.,TRBV6-6,TRBJ2-5,.
TGTGCCAGCCAGCAGCGGACTAGCGGGAAAGAGACCCAGTACTTC,CASQQRTSGKETQYF,TRBD2,TRBV6-5,TRBJ2-5,.
TGTGCCAGCAGTTATTGGGACAGGGGCGTGGATGGCTACACCTTC,CASSYWDRGVDGYTF,TRBD1,TRBV6-5,TRBJ1-2,.
TGTGCCAGCAGCTTATTGGAGACCCAGTACTTC,CASSLLETQYF,.,TRBV7-9,TRBJ2-5,.
TGTGCCAGCAGCTTAGGGGGTAACCAAGAGACCCAGTACTTC,CASSLGGNQETQYF,.,TRBV5-4,TRBJ2-5,.